The clone carrying this TCR beta chain appeared once. Its target is not known. The same CDR3 is also encoded by other DNA sequences in this sample. The CDR3 loop spans 12 amino acids. From germline, CDR1 is SGHNT and CDR2 YYREEE (reference sequence). Trimming took off 4 bases at V and 6 bases at J, with 9 bases between the two ends. The entry originates in a study of shared clonotypes between healthy human individuals. Study context: The plates for each donor numbered three CD4 naive, three CD4 memory, two CD8 naive and one CD8 memory. Points from the study as a whole: Generally, naive subsets came out with larger estimated richness than memory subsets.

The sorted-subset replicate PCRs were given 200 ng DNA, which is 30,000 or so T cell genomes. As processed by the authors: There were no quality scores in the junction-only immunoSEQ sequences, so filtering differed. Assay: immunoSEQ multiplex PCR; the TCRdb copy retains only in-frame clones and omits some. V, J and clone size were drawn from that table, and D and trimming were deduced from the DNA. The sample has around 2.5 million clones, 93% seen once; the top ten hold about 0.38%. The chain combines TRBV5-4 with TRBJ2-3; D might be TRBD2 (5 bases). The source is a man aged 18 to 30 in good health. Some clones in this sample may be carry-over from other donors' samples. The specimen sequenced was naive CD4+ T cells from PBMCs. Subset denoted: CD45RA+ positively selected. CDR3 protein: CASSPRGDTQYF. In nucleotides, the CDR3 is TGTGCCAGCAGCCCACGCGGGGATACGCAGTATTTT.